The next 31 T cell receptor beta chains were all read from a single sample in a study of siplizumab effects on memory and regulatory T cells. Here immunoSEQ multiplex PCR was the method, and the copy in TCRdb shows in-frame clones only, minus some. The sample includes 90,000 to 120,000 clones, about 91% of them seen just once. Sequencing input: Tregs sorted from blood. The receptors come from a human donor in good health.

The gene calls are TRBV18 and TRBJ2-1, with no clear D. Germline CDR1 reads KGHSH; CDR2 reads LQKENI. The CDR3 extends over 16 amino acids. V lost 5 bases and J 6 bases, leaving 20 bases between the germline ends. The CDR3 is CASSYSAVQDGNEQFF. CDR3 in DNA: TGTGCCAGCTCATATTCTGCCGTTCAGGACGGCAATGAGCAGTTCTTC.

This sequence joins TRBV25-1 and TRBJ2-1, with 9 bases aligning to TRBD1. The CDR3 is 13 residues long. The germline gives CDR1 MGHDK, CDR2 SYGVNS. With V trimmed by 7 bases and J by 9 bases, 7 bases remained unmatched. CDR3 in amino acids: CASTGTGWGEQFF. The CDR3 DNA reads as TGTGCCAGCACAGGGACAGGGTGGGGTGAGCAGTTCTTC.

The CDR3 loop reads CASSSLAGPYNEQFF. The CDR3 DNA follows: TGTGCCAGCAGTTCTCTAGCGGGACCCTACAATGAGCAGTTCTTC. The chain carries TRBV7-3 and TRBJ2-1; 9 bases are a match to TRBD2. CDR1 SGHTA and CDR2 FQGTGA come from the germline V gene. V lost 6 bases and J lost 2; bases outside the gene matches: 5. The CDR3 is 15 amino acids.

V and J are TRBV6-6 and TRBJ2-3; D might be TRBD1 (5 bases). Germline V gene sequence: CDR1 MNHNY, CDR2 SVGAGI (reference sequence). The ends were cut back, 7 bases at V and 7 bases at J, with 18 bases in the middle. The CDR3 loop spans 14 amino acids. Here the CDR3 reads CASNTDRAENTQYF. The CDR3 DNA reads as TGTGCCAGCAACACAGACAGAGCCGAAAATACGCAGTATTTT.

This clone was found a few times. The J gene is TRBJ1-1, the V gene TRBV20-1; D gene unclear. V lost 4 bases and J lost 11, with 11 bases in between. The CDR3 is 10 residues long. Germline V gene sequence: CDR1 DFQATT, CDR2 SNEGSKA (reference sequence). The CDR3 loop is CSANTPDAFF. CDR3 bases: TGCAGTGCTAATACACCGGACGCTTTCTTT.

This rearrangement joins TRBV29-1 to TRBJ2-3, with 8 bases fitting TRBD2. Losses at the gene ends were 5 bases for V and 0 bases for J; bases not matched to a gene: 7. The CDR3 totals 15 residues. Germline values: CDR1 SQVTM, CDR2 ANQGSEA. The CDR3 nucleotides read TGCAGCGTTTCCCTTAGCGGGACTAGCACAGATACGCAGTATTTT. This codes for CSVSLSGTSTDTQYF.

This chain joins TRBV7-9 and TRBJ2-5, with TRBD2 matching 7 bases. The V and J ends lost 4 bases and 5 bases, in that order; junction bases with no gene match: 16. The CDR3 contains 17 residues. CDR1 and CDR2 (germline): SEHNR, FQNEAQ (reference sequence). The CDR3 region is CASSSGRLAGVGETQYF. Here the CDR3 DNA reads TGTGCCAGCAGCTCGGGGCGGTTGGCGGGAGTCGGGGAGACCCAGTACTTC.

The chain joins TRBV5-5 to TRBJ1-5; D uncertain. Trimming took 1 base from V and 0 from J, leaving 8 bases between them. Germline V gene sequence: CDR1 SGHKS, CDR2 YYEKEE (reference sequence). The CDR3 runs 15 residues. CDR3 in DNA: TGTGCCAGCAGCTTGCGCCCGTATAGCAATCAGCCCCAGCATTTT. It is translated as CASSLRPYSNQPQHF. The full variable domain, completed using reference TRBV5-5 and TRBJ1-5, is DAGVTQSPTHLIKTRGQQVTLRCSPISGHKSVSWYQQVLGQGPQFIFQYYEKEERGRGNFPDRFSARQFPNYSSELNVNALLLGDSALYLCASSLRPYSNQPQHFGDGTRLSIL.

This chain links TRBV19 with TRBJ1-1; D is perhaps TRBD1 (5 bases). The V gene lost 5 bases and the J gene lost 4 bases, with 11 bases spanning the gap. CDR3 length equals 13 residues. CDR1 and CDR2 (germline): LNHDA, SQIVND (reference sequence). CDR3: CASSEGSFTEAFF. The CDR3 bases are TGTGCCAGTAGTGAGGGGTCATTCACTGAAGCTTTCTTT.

There are a few counts of this clone. The J gene is TRBJ1-3, the V gene TRBV7-6; D possibly corresponds to TRBD1 (6 bases). Trimming left V 1 base short and J 0 bases short, with 13 bases between. Per the germline V gene, CDR1 is SGHVS and CDR2 is FNYEAQ. The CDR3 loop spans 17 amino acids. The CDR3 is CASSLGAGDNSGNTIYF. CDR3 nucleotide sequence: TGTGCCAGCAGCTTAGGGGCAGGGGATAACTCTGGAAACACCATATATTTT.

This chain joins TRBV19 and TRBJ2-4, with 10 bases fitting TRBD2. The germline V gene encodes CDR1 LNHDA and CDR2 SQIVND (reference sequence). V shed 1 base, J shed 0 bases, and the junction held 12 bases outside the gene matches. The CDR3 spans 20 residues. CDR3 DNA: TGTGCCAGTAGTATAGCACTAGCGGGAAAATTAAGTCTAGCCAAAAACATTCAGTACTTC. It specifies CASSIALAGKLSLAKNIQYF.

The chain uses TRBV5-4 and TRBJ2-7, with D possibly being TRBD2 (5 bases). CDR1 and CDR2 from the germline V gene are SGHNT and YYREEE (reference sequence). The V and J ends lost 4 bases and 2 bases respectively, with 13 bases between them. This CDR3 has 14 residues. This CDR3 is CASSPGGRPYEQYF. CDR3 coding DNA: TGTGCCAGCAGCCCCGGCGGGCGCCCCTACGAGCAGTACTTC.

The chain recombines TRBV19 with TRBJ2-1; 11 bases are a match to TRBD2. This CDR3 spans 17 amino acids. The ends lost 5 bases at V and 7 bases at J; junction bases unmatched: 13. The germline gives CDR1 LNHDA, CDR2 SQIVND (reference sequence). The CDR3: CASSGGTSGSVWNEQFF. The CDR3 nucleotides are TGTGCCAGTAGTGGGGGGACTAGCGGCTCTGTCTGGAATGAGCAGTTCTTC.

The chain carries TRBV25-1 and TRBJ2-2; 10 bases match TRBD2. With 5 bases clipped from V and 3 bases from J, the junction kept 3 bases outside the gene matches. From germline, CDR1 is MGHDK and CDR2 SYGVNS. The CDR3 spans 15 residues. CDR3 in amino acids: CASSTSGRDTGELFF. CDR3 nucleotide sequence: TGTGCCAGCAGTACGAGCGGGAGGGACACCGGGGAGCTGTTTTTT.

Notes on this clone: The germline gene is not matched at one end of the junction; a read error may be the cause. The rearrangement links TRBV7-7 to TRBJ2-3; 13 positions match TRBD2. This CDR3 has 15 residues. The germline V gene encodes CDR1 SSHAT and CDR2 FNYEAQ (reference sequence). In DNA, the CDR3 is TGTGCTAGCAGCCAAGGACTAGCGGGAGTAGATACGCAGTATTTT. Residues: CASSQGLAGVDTQYF.

The V call is TRBV19, the J call TRBJ2-1; D is possibly TRBD1 (5 bases). The CDR3 has 18 amino acids. The germline V and J ends were trimmed by 3 bases and 8 bases, with 26 bases remaining between them. Germline lookup yields CDR1 LNHDA and CDR2 SQIVND (reference sequence). The CDR3 loop is CASSIRSAGQGLLDEQFF. In nucleotides, the CDR3 is TGTGCCAGTAGTATCAGGAGCGCAGGGCAGGGTTTATTGGATGAGCAGTTCTTC. Full variable domain (missing parts from reference TRBV19 and TRBJ2-1): DGGITQSPKYLFRKEGQNVTLSCEQNLNHDAMYWYRQDPGQGLRLIYYSQIVNDFQKGDIAEGYSVSREKKESFPLTVTSAQKNPTAFYLCASSIRSAGQGLLDEQFFGPGTRLTVL.

This chain joins TRBV9 and TRBJ2-2, with D possibly being TRBD1 (6 bases). V was trimmed by 2 bases and J by 1 base, leaving 12 bases between them. The CDR3 contains 16 residues. The V gene's germline CDR1 is SGDLS and CDR2 YYNGEE. CDR3 loop: CASSVRDTENTGELFF. In nucleotides, the CDR3 is TGTGCCAGCAGCGTCCGGGACACTGAGAACACCGGGGAGCTGTTTTTT.

The chain recombines TRBV19 with TRBJ1-5; tentative D call: TRBD1 (5 bases). Trimming cost V 9 bases and J 0 bases, with 9 bases left between them. The CDR3 contains 13 residues. Germline V gives CDR1 LNHDA, CDR2 SQIVND (reference sequence). The CDR3 sequence: CASRQISNQPQHF. CDR3 nucleotides: TGTGCCAGCAGACAGATTAGCAATCAGCCCCAGCATTTT.

The gene calls are TRBV4-1 and TRBJ2-7, with TRBD1 matching 11 bases. The germline CDR1 and CDR2 sequences are MGHRA and YSYEKL. The junction had 9 bases not matched to a gene; V was cut back by 4 bases and J by 4 bases. CDR3 length equals 16 residues. CDR3 in amino acids: CASSPSGTGGQYEQYF. DNA for the CDR3: TGCGCCAGCAGCCCCTCCGGGACAGGGGGTCAGTACGAGCAGTACTTC.

The chain is built from TRBV15 and TRBJ1-5; D remains ambiguous. Between the trimmed V and J ends, which lost 2 bases and 3 bases, there was a span of 14 bases. CDR1 is LNHNV, CDR2 YYDKDF, per germline (reference sequence). The CDR3 contains 16 residues. CDR3 loop: CATSRSRVRDNQPQHF. The CDR3 DNA reads TGTGCCACCAGCAGATCCCGGGTTAGGGACAATCAGCCCCAGCATTTT.

The CDR3 region is CASSLAGLALETQYF. DNA of the CDR3: TGTGCCAGCAGCTTGGCTGGACTAGCGTTGGAGACCCAGTACTTC. The chain joins TRBV5-4 to TRBJ2-5; 9 bases match TRBD2. The CDR3 extends over 15 amino acids. Germline V gene data show CDR1 as SGHNT and CDR2 as YYREEE (reference sequence). V shed 0 bases and J 5 bases; nucleotides not matched to a gene: 5.

The chain links TRBV18 to TRBJ1-2; D is uncertain. The CDR3 contains 14 residues. Germline lookup yields CDR1 KGHSH and CDR2 LQKENI. V was cut by 1 base and J by 4 bases, with 10 bases left in between. The CDR3 reads CASSPRDPAYGYTF. DNA for the CDR3: TGTGCCAGCTCACCACGAGACCCAGCCTATGGCTACACCTTC.

This clone was detected only a few times. The CDR3 is CSVVDRGRNQPQHF. For the CDR3, the DNA is TGCAGCGTAGTTGACAGGGGACGCAATCAGCCCCAGCATTTT. The V gene is TRBV29-1, the J gene TRBJ1-5; TRBD1 matches at 8 bases. Germline-derived CDR1 and CDR2 are SQVTM and ANQGSEA. The CDR3 has 14 amino acids. V lost 6 bases to trimming and J lost 2 bases; unmatched junction nucleotides: 6.

This chain connects TRBV29-1 to TRBJ2-1; D gene ambiguous. V gave up 2 bases and J gave up 13 bases, with 9 bases separating them. The CDR3 contains 10 residues. CDR1 is SQVTM and CDR2 is ANQGSEA in the germline V gene. CDR3 amino acids: CSVELSSQFF. CDR3 bases: TGCAGCGTTGAACTTAGTTCTCAGTTCTTC.

A remark on this clone: A read error may produce the germline difference seen at one junction end. This sequence joins TRBV7-7 and TRBJ2-2; 9 bases fit TRBD2. Per germline, CDR1 SSHAT and CDR2 FNYEAQ (reference sequence). This CDR3 has 16 amino acids. Written as DNA, the CDR3 is TGTGCTAGCAGCCCAGGACTAGCGTTATTCGGCGGGGAGCTGTTTTTT. It is translated as CASSPGLALFGGELFF.

On this clone: It is unclear where the CDR3 begins or ends on the DNA, so no DNA is shown, and the CDR3 is as TCRdb lists it. The CDR3 protein is CASILAGGKITQYF. The rearrangement links TRBV28 to TRBJ2-3; the DNA was not compared with TRBD2, the D call given in the table. The CDR3 is 14 residues long, ends included. Per germline, CDR1 MDHEN and CDR2 SYDVKM.

This chain joins TRBV9 and TRBJ2-3; 12 positions agree with TRBD2. With 2 bases clipped from V and 2 bases from J, the junction kept 9 bases outside the gene matches. Looked up from germline, CDR1 is SGDLS and CDR2 is YYNGEE. The CDR3 has 18 residues. CDR3 protein: CASSVRLAGGLDTDTQYF. CDR3 nucleotide sequence: TGTGCCAGCAGCGTTCGTCTAGCGGGGGGGCTGGACACAGATACGCAGTATTTT.

The gene calls are TRBV18 and TRBJ1-2, with TRBD1 matching 7 bases. Germline CDR1 and CDR2: KGHSH and LQKENI. Losses at the gene ends were 3 bases for V and 1 base for J; bases not matched to a gene: 5. The CDR3 consists of 15 residues. The CDR3 coding sequence is TGTGCCAGCTCACCCGGGACAGAGATTAACTATGGCTACACCTTC. Its protein product is CASSPGTEINYGYTF.

This sequence joins TRBV19 and TRBJ2-1; maybe TRBD1 (6 bases). The V gene lost 4 bases and the J gene lost 3 bases, with 13 bases spanning the gap. The CDR3 runs 15 residues. Germline V lookup: CDR1 LNHDA, CDR2 SQIVND (reference sequence). The CDR3 DNA reads as TGTGCCAGTAGTACCACCCAAGGGGGCTACAATGAGCAGTTCTTC. As protein: CASSTTQGGYNEQFF.

This clone was detected only once. The chain is built from TRBV10-1 and TRBJ2-7, with D tentatively TRBD2 (6 bases). This CDR3 is built from 13 residues. With 8 bases removed from V and 7 bases from J, the gap between germline ends came to 18 bases. Per germline, CDR1 WNHNN and CDR2 SYGVQD (reference sequence). The CDR3 DNA sequence: TGCGCCAGCGGGGCCGGGGGTGTGCGAGAGCAGTACTTC. Its protein product is CASGAGGVREQYF.

The chain recombines TRBV12-5 with TRBJ1-2; tentative D call: TRBD1 (5 bases). Germline CDR1 reads LGHNT; CDR2 reads FRNRAP. This CDR3 spans 13 amino acids. Trimming removed 8 bases from V and 6 bases from J, with 16 bases in between. CDR3 residues: CASKTALTNGYTF. The CDR3 DNA sequence: TGTGCTAGTAAGACAGCGCTGACGAATGGCTACACCTTC.